Presented here are 32 T cell receptor beta chains from one specimen sequenced in a study of blood T cell repertoires in COVID-19. Sequenced by immunoSEQ multiplex PCR; TCRdb stores in-frame clones only, minus some. The data contain approximately 170,000 clones, 80% to 90% of them singletons. Sequenced: peripheral blood. All receptors come from a man aged 30 to 39 with acute or convalescent COVID-19.

The chain recombines TRBV7-9 with TRBJ1-1; a weak D match, TRBD1 (6 bases). V gave up 4 bases and J gave up 6 bases, with 15 bases separating them. CDR1 is SEHNR and CDR2 is FQNEAQ in the germline V gene (reference sequence). The CDR3 covers 14 residues. The DNA for the CDR3 is TGTGCCAGCAGCTCCCAGGGGCCCCCGGCTGAAGCTTTCTTT. It is translated as CASSSQGPPAEAFF.

The chain carries TRBV6-5 and TRBJ1-5, with TRBD1 matching over 9 bases. Trimming at V came to 6 bases and at J to 5 bases, leaving 5 bases not matched to a gene. Germline V gives CDR1 MNHEY, CDR2 SVGAGI. The CDR3 is made up of 14 amino acids. CDR3: CASRDRGRHQPQHF. As DNA, the CDR3 is TGTGCCAGCAGGGACAGGGGTCGACATCAGCCCCAGCATTTT.

The chain has TRBV3-1 (or the pseudogene TRBV3-2) and TRBJ2-2; D unclear. Trimming cost V 1 base and J 0 bases, with 6 bases left between them. Germline V gene lookup returns CDR1 LGHDT and CDR2 YNNKEL (reference sequence). The CDR3 spans 15 residues. The CDR3 sequence: CASSQGVANTGELFF. The DNA for the CDR3 is TGTGCCAGCAGCCAAGGTGTCGCGAACACCGGGGAGCTGTTTTTT.

The V call is TRBV5-1, the J call TRBJ1-2; D is perhaps TRBD1 (6 bases). Trimming removed 2 bases from V and 2 bases from J, with 13 bases in between. Germline CDR1 SGHRS, CDR2 YFSETQ. The CDR3 is 15 residues long. The DNA of the CDR3 is TGCGCCAGCAGCTTATCCTATACAGGGAACTATGGCTACACCTTC. Its protein is CASSLSYTGNYGYTF.

J is TRBJ1-2 and V is TRBV10-1; 11 bases fit TRBD1. This CDR3 is built from 16 residues. Trimming cost V 0 bases and J 6 bases; bases outside gene matches: 6. The germline gives CDR1 WNHNN, CDR2 SYGVQD (reference sequence). In nucleotides, the CDR3 is TGCGCCAGCAGTGAGTCGGGGACAGGGGGAATTGATGGCTACACCTTC. Encoded protein: CASSESGTGGIDGYTF.

The chain joins TRBV2 to TRBJ1-2; D is unresolved. Trimming took 3 bases from V and 4 from J, leaving 12 bases between them. Germline assignment: CDR1 SNHLY and CDR2 FYNNEI. This CDR3 has 14 amino acids. In nucleotides, the CDR3 is TGTGCCAGCAGTGAGACACGATCCACCTATGGCTACACCTTC. Protein sequence: CASSETRSTYGYTF.

This rearrangement joins TRBV7-9 to TRBJ1-2, with D unclear. In germline, CDR1 is SEHNR, CDR2 FQNEAQ (reference sequence). CDR3 length: 12 amino acids. V was clipped by 6 bases and J by 6 bases, with 11 bases between them. This chain's CDR3 is CASSKEEDGYTF. The CDR3 DNA is TGTGCCAGCAGTAAGGAAGAGGATGGCTACACCTTC.

There are a few counts of this clone. This chain connects TRBV28 to TRBJ1-2; D gene ambiguous. Trimming took 10 bases from V and 5 from J, leaving 17 bases between them. The germline V gene encodes CDR1 MDHEN and CDR2 SYDVKM. The CDR3 sequence is 13 residues long. For the CDR3, the DNA is TGTGCCACCAGATTCCAGGTTTCTTATGGCTACACCTTC. Translated: CATRFQVSYGYTF.

The chain combines TRBV9 with TRBJ2-1; 12 nucleotides agree with TRBD2. This CDR3 has 16 residues. Germline-derived CDR1 and CDR2 are SGDLS and YYNGEE. The V segment lost 2 bases and the J segment 3 bases; nucleotides outside the gene matches: 3. This CDR3 is CASSVLAGGDYNEQFF. The CDR3 DNA is TGTGCCAGCAGCGTCCTAGCGGGAGGGGACTACAATGAGCAGTTCTTC.

The chain has TRBV6-5 and TRBJ2-3; TRBD2 matches at 9 bases. Germline assignment: CDR1 MNHEY and CDR2 SVGAGI. After removal of 2 bases from V and 8 bases from J, the junction contained 8 bases not matched to a gene. The CDR3 runs to 15 residues. CDR3 in amino acids: CASSYEGGRASTQYF. The DNA of the CDR3 is TGTGCCAGCAGTTACGAAGGCGGGAGGGCCTCTACGCAGTATTTT.

V is TRBV14 and J is TRBJ1-1; tentatively, D is TRBD1 (6 bases). The germline V gene encodes CDR1 SGHDN and CDR2 FVKESK. This CDR3 is 17 amino acids long. Between the trimmed V and J ends, which lost 4 bases and 4 bases, there was a span of 22 bases. CDR3 DNA sequence: TGTGCCAGCAGCCTATCAGGGGTTGGACTCTGGGGCACTGAAGCTTTCTTT. Its protein product is CASSLSGVGLWGTEAFF.

J is TRBJ1-1 and V is TRBV3-1 (or the pseudogene TRBV3-2); no reliable D call. Germline loops: CDR1 LGHDT, CDR2 YNNKEL (reference sequence). The CDR3 has 14 amino acids. Trimming pared 1 base from V and 8 bases from J, leaving 14 bases between. The CDR3 DNA is TGTGCCAGCAGCCAAGTAGCGCGGGGTGGGGAAGCTTTCTTT. It codes for CASSQVARGGEAFF.

The chain joins TRBV3-1 (or the pseudogene TRBV3-2) to TRBJ2-7; possible D gene TRBD1, 5 bases. Trimming shortened V by 1 base and J by 2 bases, and 6 bases separated the two germline ends. This CDR3 is built from 13 residues. Looked up from germline, CDR1 is LGHDT and CDR2 is YNNKEL (reference sequence). The CDR3 here is CASSQGTTYEQYF. The CDR3 DNA is TGTGCCAGCAGCCAAGGGACAACCTACGAGCAGTACTTC.

CDR3 coding DNA: TGTGCCACCAGCAGGGAGGGAGGGCCTCAGCCCCAGCATTTT. This sequence encodes CATSREGGPQPQHF. The chain recombines TRBV15 with TRBJ1-5; no reliable D call. CDR3 length: 14 residues. CDR1 is LNHNV, CDR2 YYDKDF, per germline (reference sequence). The ends were cut back, 3 bases at V and 6 bases at J, with 12 bases in the middle.

The chain joins TRBV11-2 to TRBJ1-2, with 7 bases matching TRBD1. The V gene's germline CDR1 is SGHAT and CDR2 FQNNGV. This CDR3 contains 13 residues. The V gene end was trimmed by 5 bases and the J gene end by 3 bases; junction bases not matched to a gene: 3. As DNA, the CDR3 is TGTGCCAGCAGCCCGGGACAGTACTATGGCTACACCTTC. Protein product: CASSPGQYYGYTF.

The CDR3 sequence is CASSPQAGSNSPLHF. DNA for the CDR3: TGTGCCAGCAGCCCCCAGGCGGGAAGTAATTCACCCCTCCACTTT. This rearrangement joins TRBV7-3 to TRBJ1-6; D is undetermined. V was clipped by 5 bases and J by 6 bases, with 14 bases between them. This CDR3 contains 15 residues. In germline, CDR1 is SGHTA, CDR2 FQGTGA. Variable domain in full (rest from reference TRBV7-3 and TRBJ1-6): GAGVSQTPSNKVTEKGKYVELRCDPISGHTALYWYRQSLGQGPEFLIYFQGTGAADDSGLPNDRFFAVRPEGSVSTLKIQRTERGDSAVYLCASSPQAGSNSPLHFGNGTRLTVT.

The V call is TRBV7-8, the J call TRBJ1-1; a possible D gene is TRBD1 (5 bases). Trimming shortened V by 5 bases and J by 4 bases, and 17 bases separated the two germline ends. The CDR3 contains 15 residues. Per germline, CDR1 SGHVS and CDR2 FQNEAQ. The CDR3 nucleotides read TGTGCCAGCAGCAAAGGAGGGGCGCGGGGCACTGAAGCTTTCTTT. It is translated as CASSKGGARGTEAFF.

This clone was found a few times. The rearrangement links TRBV2 to TRBJ2-1; 10 nucleotides agree with TRBD2. CDR1 SNHLY and CDR2 FYNNEI come from the germline V gene. The CDR3 is made up of 14 amino acids. V was pared by 7 bases and J by 13 bases, with 13 bases of the junction left unmatched. As DNA, the CDR3 is TGTGCCAGCAATCGGCTAGCGGGAGCGGAGAAACAGTTCTTC. Protein product: CASNRLAGAEKQFF.

The chain carries TRBV19 and TRBJ1-3; D gene uncertain. Looked up from germline, CDR1 is LNHDA and CDR2 is SQIVND (reference sequence). This CDR3 is built from 15 residues. V lost 0 bases and J 0 bases, leaving 6 bases between the germline ends. This chain's CDR3 is CASSIEAVSGNTIYF. The CDR3 DNA reads TGTGCCAGTAGTATAGAGGCAGTCTCTGGAAACACCATATATTTT.

V is TRBV27 and J is TRBJ1-5; D may be TRBD1 (6 bases). Germline loops: CDR1 MNHEY, CDR2 SMNVEV (reference sequence). V lost 3 bases to trimming and J lost 7 bases, with 10 bases between them. This CDR3 contains 13 residues. DNA for the CDR3: TGTGCCAGCAGTTTCAGGGGCCGGCAGCCCCAGCATTTT. Amino acids: CASSFRGRQPQHF.

This clone was recorded only once. J is TRBJ1-2 and V is TRBV28, with D uncertain. This CDR3 is built from 12 residues. V dropped 1 base and J dropped 8 bases, with 8 bases sitting between them. Germline V gene sequence: CDR1 MDHEN, CDR2 SYDVKM. CDR3 amino acids: CASSLFWEGYTF. Written as DNA, the CDR3 is TGTGCCAGCAGTTTATTTTGGGAGGGCTACACCTTC.

This clone was picked up one time. The chain uses TRBV5-1 and TRBJ1-6; tentative D call: TRBD1 (5 bases). Germline V lookup: CDR1 SGHRS, CDR2 YFSETQ. The CDR3 sequence is 16 residues long. Trimming shortened V by 1 base and J by 2 bases, and 10 bases separated the two germline ends. The chain's CDR3 is CASSLTGRAYNSPLHF. The DNA for the CDR3 is TGCGCCAGCAGCTTGACGGGCAGGGCCTATAATTCACCCCTCCACTTT.

CDR3 loop: CASRRPGQGAYGYTF. The CDR3 bases are TGTGCCAGCAGAAGACCCGGACAGGGGGCATATGGCTACACCTTC. The V call is TRBV28, the J call TRBJ1-2, with 11 bases matching TRBD1. There are 15 residues in the CDR3. Germline CDR1 is MDHEN and CDR2 is SYDVKM. J gave up 5 bases and V 6 bases, and 8 bases lay outside the gene matches.

Concerning this clone itself: Distinct nucleotide sequences in the sample also encode this CDR3. The rearrangement uses TRBV5-1 and TRBJ2-5; TRBD2 agrees at 9 bases. The length of the CDR3 is 15 residues. With V trimmed by 4 bases and J by 1 base, 5 bases remained unmatched. CDR1 and CDR2 from the germline V gene are SGHRS and YFSETQ. The CDR3 DNA sequence: TGCGCCAGCAGCCTGACTAGCGGAGGCCAAGAGACCCAGTACTTC. Encoded protein: CASSLTSGGQETQYF. Looking up the rest from reference TRBV5-1 and TRBJ2-5 gives the full variable domain: KAGVTQTPRYLIKTRGQQVTLSCSPISGHRSVSWYQQTPGQGLQFLFEYFSETQRNKGNFPGRFSGRQFSNSRSEMNVSTLELGDSALYLCASSLTSGGQETQYFGPGTRLLVL.

The chain has TRBV19 and TRBJ1-5; D is undetermined. CDR3 size: 14 residues. CDR1 LNHDA and CDR2 SQIVND come from the germline V gene (reference sequence). V gave up 1 base and J gave up 3 bases, with 7 bases separating them. CDR3 nucleotides: TGTGCCAGTAGTATAGGTAGACTCAATCAGCCCCAGCATTTT. This codes for CASSIGRLNQPQHF.

The rearrangement uses TRBV7-3 and TRBJ2-3, with 12 nucleotides matching TRBD2. The CDR3 is 14 residues long. Germline CDR1 is SGHTA and CDR2 is FQGTGA. Trimming took 5 bases from V and 7 from J; bases not matched to a gene: 4. CDR3 amino acids: CASSLAGGRNTQYF. CDR3 nucleotides: TGTGCCAGCAGCCTAGCGGGGGGGCGAAATACGCAGTATTTT.

The genes are TRBV28 and TRBJ1-2; D unclear. The CDR3 extends over 12 amino acids. The ends were cut back, 5 bases at V and 6 bases at J, with 10 bases in the middle. Germline V gene lookup returns CDR1 MDHEN and CDR2 SYDVKM. The CDR3 loop reads CASSNLVNGYTF. In DNA, the CDR3 is TGTGCCAGCAGTAATTTAGTCAATGGCTACACCTTC.

The chain links TRBV5-1 to TRBJ2-3, with D unresolved. Germline values: CDR1 SGHRS, CDR2 YFSETQ. V lost 4 bases to trimming and J lost 6 bases, with 9 bases between them. The CDR3 consists of 12 residues. CDR3 DNA sequence: TGCGCCAGCAGCCTACTCACTGATACGCAGTATTTT. Protein: CASSLLTDTQYF.

J is TRBJ1-1 and V is TRBV5-4; D not resolved. Trimming took off 3 bases at V and 3 bases at J, with 18 bases between the two ends. The germline gives CDR1 SGHNT, CDR2 YYREEE (reference sequence). This CDR3 contains 16 residues. The CDR3, as DNA: TGTGCCAGCAGCTCCCTAAAATCACCAACCTACACTGAAGCTTTCTTT. It codes for CASSSLKSPTYTEAFF.

This chain uses TRBV28 with TRBJ2-7, with a possible D match to TRBD1 (5 bases). The CDR3 has 15 residues. Trimming left V 8 bases short and J 4 bases short, with 21 bases between. Germline loops: CDR1 MDHEN, CDR2 SYDVKM. The CDR3 sequence: CASHPRVGVWYEQYF. The CDR3 region has the DNA TGTGCCAGCCACCCCCGGGTAGGGGTGTGGTACGAGCAGTACTTC.

The chain couples TRBV10-2 to TRBJ2-7; 7 nucleotides match TRBD2. The CDR3 loop spans 14 amino acids. V shed 7 bases and J 2 bases; nucleotides not matched to a gene: 8. From germline, CDR1 is WSHSY and CDR2 SAAADI. DNA for the CDR3: TGCGCCAGCACTTTCGGCGGGGGAACCTACGAGCAGTACTTC. Amino acids: CASTFGGGTYEQYF.

The chain uses TRBV4-2 and TRBJ1-5, with a possible D match to TRBD1 (5 bases). Trimming stripped 0 bases from V and 6 bases from J, with 9 bases between. Germline CDR1 and CDR2: LGHNA and YNFKEQ. This CDR3 region has 14 residues. The CDR3 nucleotides read TGTGCCAGCAGCCAAGACTTGCAGGGTCAGCCCCAGCATTTT. It translates to CASSQDLQGQPQHF.